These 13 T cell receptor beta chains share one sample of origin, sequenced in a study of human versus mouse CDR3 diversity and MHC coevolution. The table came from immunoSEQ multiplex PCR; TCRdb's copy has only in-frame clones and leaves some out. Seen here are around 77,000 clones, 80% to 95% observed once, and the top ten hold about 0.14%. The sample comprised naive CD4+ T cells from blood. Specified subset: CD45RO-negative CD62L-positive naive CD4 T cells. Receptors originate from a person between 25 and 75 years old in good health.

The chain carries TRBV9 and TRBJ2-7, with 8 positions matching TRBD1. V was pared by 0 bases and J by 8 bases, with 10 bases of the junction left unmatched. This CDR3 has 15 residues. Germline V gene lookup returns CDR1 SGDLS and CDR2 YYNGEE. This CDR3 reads CASSVETGDAVQQYF. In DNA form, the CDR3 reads TGTGCCAGCAGCGTAGAGACAGGGGACGCAGTTCAGCAGTACTTC.

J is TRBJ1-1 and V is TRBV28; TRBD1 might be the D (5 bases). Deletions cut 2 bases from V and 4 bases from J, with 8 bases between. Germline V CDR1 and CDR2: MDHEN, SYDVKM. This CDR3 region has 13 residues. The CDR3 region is CASSLAGPTEAFF. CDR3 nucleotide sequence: TGTGCCAGCAGTTTAGCAGGGCCCACTGAAGCTTTCTTT.

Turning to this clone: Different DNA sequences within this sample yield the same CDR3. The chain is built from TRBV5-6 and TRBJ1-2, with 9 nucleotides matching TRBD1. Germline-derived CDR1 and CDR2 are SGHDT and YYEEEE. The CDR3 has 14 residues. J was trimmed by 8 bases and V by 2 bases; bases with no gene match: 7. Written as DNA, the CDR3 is TGTGCCAGCAGCTTAGTGGACAGGGGAGGCGGCTACACCTTC. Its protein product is CASSLVDRGGGYTF.

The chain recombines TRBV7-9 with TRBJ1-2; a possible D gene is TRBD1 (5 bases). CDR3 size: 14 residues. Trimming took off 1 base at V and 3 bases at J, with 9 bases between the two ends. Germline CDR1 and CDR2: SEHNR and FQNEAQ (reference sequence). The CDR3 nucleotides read TGTGCCAGCAGCTTAGGCACAGGAGACTATGGCTACACCTTC. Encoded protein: CASSLGTGDYGYTF.

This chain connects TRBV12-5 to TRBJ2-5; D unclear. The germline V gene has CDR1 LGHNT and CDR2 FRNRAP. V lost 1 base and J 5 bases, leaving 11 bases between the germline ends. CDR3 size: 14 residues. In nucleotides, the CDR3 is TGTGCTAGTGGTTTGGGTGATTCACGGGAGACCCAGTACTTC. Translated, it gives CASGLGDSRETQYF.

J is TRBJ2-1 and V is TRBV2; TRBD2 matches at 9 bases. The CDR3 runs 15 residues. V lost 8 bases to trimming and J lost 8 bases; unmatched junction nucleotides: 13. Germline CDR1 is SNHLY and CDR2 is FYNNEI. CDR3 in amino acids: CASQRGAPLGDEQFF. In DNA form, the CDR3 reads TGTGCCAGCCAGCGGGGGGCCCCCCTCGGCGATGAGCAGTTCTTC. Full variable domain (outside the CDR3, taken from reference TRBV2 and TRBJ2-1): EPEVTQTPSHQVTQMGQEVILRCVPISNHLYFYWYRQILGQKVEFLVSFYNNEISEKSEIFDDQFSVERPDGSNFTLKIRSTKLEDSAMYFCASQRGAPLGDEQFFGPGTRLTVL.

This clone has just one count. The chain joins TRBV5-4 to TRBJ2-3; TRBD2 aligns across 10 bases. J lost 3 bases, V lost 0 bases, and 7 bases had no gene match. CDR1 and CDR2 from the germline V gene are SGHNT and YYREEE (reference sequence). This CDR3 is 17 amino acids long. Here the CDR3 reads CASSLGTSGRGTDTQYF. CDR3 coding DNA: TGTGCCAGCAGCTTGGGTACCAGCGGGAGGGGAACAGATACGCAGTATTTT. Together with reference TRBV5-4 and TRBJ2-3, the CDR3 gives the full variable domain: ETGVTQSPTHLIKTRGQQVTLRCSSQSGHNTVSWYQQALGQGPQFIFQYYREEENGRGNFPPRFSGLQFPNYSSELNVNALELDDSALYLCASSLGTSGRGTDTQYFGPGTRLTVL.

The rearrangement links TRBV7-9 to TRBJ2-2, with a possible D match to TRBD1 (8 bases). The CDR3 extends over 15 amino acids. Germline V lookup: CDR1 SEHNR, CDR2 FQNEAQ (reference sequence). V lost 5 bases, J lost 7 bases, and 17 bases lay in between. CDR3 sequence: CASSATGGGIGELFF. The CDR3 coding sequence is TGTGCCAGCAGCGCAACAGGGGGGGGCATCGGGGAGCTGTTTTTT.

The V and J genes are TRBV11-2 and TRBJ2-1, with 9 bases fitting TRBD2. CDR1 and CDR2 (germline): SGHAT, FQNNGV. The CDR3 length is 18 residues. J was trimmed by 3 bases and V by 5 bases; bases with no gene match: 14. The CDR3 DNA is TGTGCCAGCAGCCCTAGACCCCTTAGCGGGAGCTTCTACAATGAGCAGTTCTTC. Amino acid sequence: CASSPRPLSGSFYNEQFF. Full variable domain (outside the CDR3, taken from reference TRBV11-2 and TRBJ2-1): EAGVAQSPRYKIIEKRQSVAFWCNPISGHATLYWYQQILGQGPKLLIQFQNNGVVDDSQLPKDRFSAERLKGVDSTLKIQPAKLEDSAVYLCASSPRPLSGSFYNEQFFGPGTRLTVL.

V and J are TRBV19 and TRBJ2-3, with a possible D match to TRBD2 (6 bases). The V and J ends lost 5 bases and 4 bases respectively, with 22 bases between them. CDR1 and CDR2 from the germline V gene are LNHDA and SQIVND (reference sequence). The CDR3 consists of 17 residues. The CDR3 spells CASSLRLERAQPDTQYF. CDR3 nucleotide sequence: TGTGCCAGTAGTTTAAGACTAGAACGAGCACAGCCAGATACGCAGTATTTT.

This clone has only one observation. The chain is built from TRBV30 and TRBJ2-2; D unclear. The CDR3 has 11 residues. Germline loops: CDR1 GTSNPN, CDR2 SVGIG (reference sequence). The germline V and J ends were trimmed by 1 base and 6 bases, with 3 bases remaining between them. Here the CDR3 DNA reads TGTGCCTGGAGTGGGCCCGGGGAGCTGTTTTTT. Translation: CAWSGPGELFF.

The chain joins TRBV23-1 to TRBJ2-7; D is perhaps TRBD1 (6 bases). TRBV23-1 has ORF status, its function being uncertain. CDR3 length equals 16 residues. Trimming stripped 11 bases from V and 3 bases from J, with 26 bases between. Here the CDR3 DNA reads TGCGCCTTTTTAGCTGAAGCTGGGACAACCATCTACGAGCAGTACTTC. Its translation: CAFLAEAGTTIYEQYF.

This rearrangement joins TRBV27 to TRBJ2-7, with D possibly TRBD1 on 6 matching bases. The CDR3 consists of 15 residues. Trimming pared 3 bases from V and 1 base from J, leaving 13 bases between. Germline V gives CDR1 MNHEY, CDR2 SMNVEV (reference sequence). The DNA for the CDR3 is TGTGCCAGCAGTTTGATCCAGGGGACGTCCTACGAGCAGTACTTC. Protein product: CASSLIQGTSYEQYF.